These 25 T cell receptor beta chains were all obtained from the same sample, sequenced in a study of CD8 T cells in ankylosing spondylitis. TCRdb fed the 5' RACE reads into MiXCR, producing one record per CDR3 protein. The profile shows 130,000 or so distinct CDR3 sequences, approximately 17% of them singletons. These receptors are not linked to any known antigen. Study-wide results and limits: What appeared characteristic of ankylosing spondylitis blood was a TCR beta motif of several highly homologous variants.

What was sequenced was blood, either unsorted or a sorted T cell fraction (not recorded which). The source of these receptors is a male donor with ankylosing spondylitis.

The CDR3 reads CASSETSGNTGELFF. The CDR3 bases are TGTGCCAGCAGTGAAACTAGCGGGAACACCGGGGAGCTGTTTTTT. The chain links TRBV2 to TRBJ2-2, with 8 positions matching TRBD2. Looked up from germline, CDR1 is SNHLY and CDR2 is FYNNEI. The junction had 0 bases not matched to a gene; V was cut back by 2 bases and J by 1 base. The CDR3 is 15 residues long.

The rearrangement uses TRBV7-6 and TRBJ2-3; 7 bases align to TRBD2. The V gene's germline CDR1 is SGHVS and CDR2 FNYEAQ. There are 14 residues in the CDR3. The ends lost 3 bases at V and 3 bases at J; junction bases unmatched: 3. The CDR3 sequence: CASSFGGSTDTQYF. CDR3 bases: TGTGCCAGCAGCTTTGGCGGGAGTACAGATACGCAGTATTTT.

In its sample, this clonotype was seen many times. The V gene is TRBV12-3 or TRBV12-4, the J gene TRBJ2-7; tentatively, D is TRBD2 (5 bases). V gave up 11 bases and J gave up 5 bases, with 16 bases separating them. CDR3 size: 12 residues. For the CDR3, the DNA is TGTGCCTCGGGGATCGGGTCCCACGAGCAGTACTTC. Residues: CASGIGSHEQYF.

This clonotype was counted between two and nine times. The gene calls are TRBV6-1 and TRBJ1-5; TRBD1 matches 8 bases. The germline gives CDR1 MNHNS, CDR2 SASEGT. The CDR3 runs to 14 residues. Germline trimming cut 6 bases from V and 8 bases from J; bases unmatched to any gene: 9. CDR3 residues: CASSPAGGREPQHF. The CDR3 DNA is TGTGCCAGCAGCCCCGCAGGGGGCAGGGAGCCCCAGCATTTT.

This chain connects TRBV14 to TRBJ2-1; a weak D match, TRBD1 (6 bases). The V end lost 3 bases, the J end lost 9 bases, and 12 bases lay between the germline ends. The CDR3 length is 13 residues. Germline V gene sequence: CDR1 SGHDN, CDR2 FVKESK. The CDR3 reads CASSQGTGIEQFF. CDR3 DNA: TGTGCCAGCAGCCAGGGAACAGGGATTGAGCAGTTCTTC.

This clonotype was counted only a few times. V and J are TRBV12-3 or TRBV12-4 and TRBJ2-4, with 12 bases matching TRBD2. Trimming cost V 5 bases and J 8 bases; bases outside gene matches: 7. This CDR3 is built from 15 residues. As DNA, the CDR3 is TGTGCCAGCAGTGGACTAGCGGGACGGCGATACATTCAGTACTTC. Residues: CASSGLAGRRYIQYF.

This clonotype was picked up a small number of times. This chain links TRBV4-3 with TRBJ2-1; TRBD2 aligns across 11 bases. This CDR3 comprises 16 residues. CDR1 LGHNA and CDR2 YSLEER come from the germline V gene. J lost 6 bases, V lost 0 bases, and 4 bases had no gene match. The CDR3 DNA reads TGCGCCAGCAGCCAAGATAGCGGGAGGGCCGGCAATGAGCAGTTCTTC. Translating gives CASSQDSGRAGNEQFF.

This clonotype was seen more than once but under ten times. The chain couples TRBV10-3 to TRBJ2-7, with 7 bases identical to TRBD1. The germline CDR1 and CDR2 sequences are ENHRY and SYGVKD. The CDR3 extends over 15 amino acids. With V trimmed by 0 bases and J by 3 bases, 5 bases remained unmatched. This chain's CDR3 is CAISESTTGRYEQYF. The DNA for the CDR3 is TGTGCCATCAGTGAGTCGACGACAGGGCGCTACGAGCAGTACTTC.

A few counts support this clonotype. The V gene is TRBV6-2 or TRBV6-3, the J gene TRBJ1-5; 8 bases align to TRBD1. CDR3 length equals 18 residues. CDR1 is MNHEY, CDR2 SVGEGT, per germline. Trimming cost V 0 bases and J 0 bases; bases outside gene matches: 7. CDR3 sequence: CASSYSIKTGASNQPQHF. The CDR3 DNA reads TGTGCCAGCAGTTACTCCATCAAGACAGGGGCTAGCAATCAGCCCCAGCATTTT.

This clonotype was counted a few times. The V call is TRBV14, the J call TRBJ1-1, with 8 bases aligning to TRBD1. CDR1 is SGHDN, CDR2 FVKESK, per germline. The trim removed 0 bases at V and 0 bases at J, leaving 12 bases unmatched. The length of the CDR3 is 19 residues. The CDR3: CASSQEGWGTGAMNTEAFF. The CDR3 DNA reads TGTGCCAGCAGCCAAGAAGGGTGGGGGACAGGAGCGATGAACACTGAAGCTTTCTTT.

The chain links TRBV12-3 or TRBV12-4 to TRBJ2-1; maybe TRBD1 (6 bases). V was clipped by 5 bases and J by 0 bases, with 14 bases between them. This CDR3 has 16 residues. In DNA, the CDR3 is TGTGCCAGCAGTCCCGGACAGTCAAGCTCCTACAATGAGCAGTTCTTC. It encodes CASSPGQSSSYNEQFF.

The chain recombines TRBV7-9 with TRBJ2-1; D ambiguous. In germline, CDR1 is SEHNR, CDR2 FQNEAQ (reference sequence). Trimming took 4 bases from V and 0 from J, leaving 13 bases between them. The CDR3 sequence is 16 residues long. The CDR3 DNA reads as TGTGCCAGCAGCTCTCTGGTTAGGCCCTCCTACAATGAGCAGTTCTTC. It is translated as CASSSLVRPSYNEQFF.

This clonotype has a handful of counts. The chain couples TRBV11-2 to TRBJ2-3; 7 positions agree with TRBD2. CDR1 and CDR2 from the germline V gene are SGHAT and FQNNGV. J lost 4 bases, V lost 1 base, and 2 bases had no gene match. The CDR3 is made up of 14 amino acids. CDR3 nucleotides: TGTGCCAGCAGCTTAGCCGGACTAGCAGATACGCAGTATTTT. It yields the protein CASSLAGLADTQYF.

This clonotype was counted at least ten times. The V call is TRBV2, the J call TRBJ2-7; weak D call: TRBD1 (5 bases). Germline loops: CDR1 SNHLY, CDR2 FYNNEI. V lost 6 bases, J lost 5 bases, and 14 bases lay in between. The CDR3 consists of 13 residues. The CDR3 spells CASSNTGVHEQYF. For the CDR3, the DNA is TGTGCCAGCAGCAATACAGGCGTTCACGAGCAGTACTTC.

This clonotype has just a few counts. The V gene is TRBV5-6, the J gene TRBJ1-1; 9 bases line up with TRBD1. This CDR3 contains 16 residues. The germline V gene encodes CDR1 SGHDT and CDR2 YYEEEE. J was trimmed by 2 bases and V by 4 bases; bases with no gene match: 9. CDR3 DNA sequence: TGTGCCAGCAGCCTCCGGGACAGGGAGCCAAACACTGAAGCTTTCTTT. This codes for CASSLRDREPNTEAFF.

This chain links TRBV11-2 with TRBJ2-1; 12 nucleotides align to TRBD2. Trimming at V came to 1 base and at J to 3 bases, leaving 13 bases not matched to a gene. The CDR3 covers 20 residues. The germline V gene encodes CDR1 SGHAT and CDR2 FQNNGV. The CDR3 DNA reads TGTGCCAGCAGCTTAGGGGGGGCTAGCGGGAGGGGATCCCTCTACAATGAGCAGTTCTTC. Amino acid sequence: CASSLGGASGRGSLYNEQFF.

The CDR3 loop is CASSPFSETQYF. The CDR3 DNA reads as TGTGCCAGCAGCCCTTTTTCAGAGACCCAGTACTTC. The V call is TRBV12-3 or TRBV12-4, the J call TRBJ2-5; D not certain. The CDR3 has 12 amino acids. The germline V and J ends were trimmed by 6 bases and 4 bases, with 9 bases remaining between them.

The chain carries TRBV6-8 and TRBJ2-1; D perhaps matches TRBD2 (6 bases). Trimming took off 4 bases at V and 7 bases at J, with 17 bases between the two ends. Germline V gene data show CDR1 as MNHGY and CDR2 as SAAAGT. The CDR3 is 15 residues long. CDR3 region: CASSSFGRRENEQFF. The CDR3 nucleotides are TGTGCCAGCAGTTCCTTCGGGCGGAGGGAGAATGAGCAGTTCTTC.

This rearrangement joins TRBV6-5 to TRBJ2-1; the match to TRBD2 covers 8 bases. There are 17 residues in the CDR3. The V gene's germline CDR1 is MNHEY and CDR2 SVGAGI. V was pared by 2 bases and J by 0 bases, with 6 bases of the junction left unmatched. The CDR3 is CASSYGPTSGSYNEQFF. The CDR3 DNA reads as TGTGCCAGCAGTTACGGTCCCACTAGCGGCTCCTACAATGAGCAGTTCTTC.

This chain uses TRBV14 with TRBJ1-2; the D gene is possibly TRBD1 (5 bases). The CDR3 totals 16 residues. Germline-derived CDR1 and CDR2 are SGHDN and FVKESK. V lost 2 bases and J 6 bases, leaving 19 bases between the germline ends. This chain's CDR3 is CASSQRDSDPLHGYTF. In DNA, the CDR3 is TGTGCCAGCAGCCAAAGGGACTCCGACCCTCTCCATGGCTACACCTTC.

The CDR3 sequence is CASTGVRTSYEQYF. The CDR3 DNA follows: TGTGCCAGCACAGGGGTGCGGACCTCCTACGAGCAGTACTTC. The chain joins TRBV6-1 to TRBJ2-7, with a tentative D call TRBD1 (6 bases). Germline V gives CDR1 MNHNS, CDR2 SASEGT. Trimming removed 7 bases from V and 0 bases from J, with 13 bases in between. The CDR3 length is 14 residues.

This clonotype came up a few times. The chain joins TRBV4-1 to TRBJ2-7; tentative D call: TRBD1 (6 bases). Per the germline V gene, CDR1 is MGHRA and CDR2 is YSYEKL. The CDR3 extends over 13 amino acids. V was trimmed by 3 bases and J by 2 bases, leaving 8 bases between them. CDR3 loop: CASSQRTAYEQYF. In DNA, the CDR3 is TGCGCCAGCAGCCAGAGGACAGCCTACGAGCAGTACTTC.

This clonotype was observed a few times. The V gene is TRBV28, the J gene TRBJ2-2, with D possibly being TRBD1 or TRBD2 (6 bases each). The germline gives CDR1 MDHEN, CDR2 SYDVKM. V was shortened by 2 bases and J by 7 bases, with 11 bases between the two germline ends. The CDR3 extends over 14 amino acids. The CDR3 protein is CASSLRGVGGELFF. CDR3 bases: TGTGCCAGCAGTTTAAGGGGGGTCGGCGGGGAGCTGTTTTTT.

The rearrangement links TRBV25-1 to TRBJ2-1; 8 positions agree with TRBD2. Germline values: CDR1 MGHDK, CDR2 SYGVNS. The ends lost 2 bases at V and 8 bases at J; junction bases unmatched: 11. The CDR3 covers 16 residues. The CDR3 reads CASSELASGSLHEQFF. The DNA for the CDR3 is TGTGCCAGCAGTGAACTCGCTAGCGGGTCTTTGCATGAGCAGTTCTTC. The full variable domain, in which reference TRBV25-1 and TRBJ2-1 provide the parts outside the CDR3, is EADIYQTPRYLVIGTGKKITLECSQTMGHDKMYWYQQDPGMELHLIHYSYGVNSTEKGDLSSESTVSRIRTEHFPLTLESARPSHTSQYLCASSELASGSLHEQFFGPGTRLTVL.

The chain has TRBV7-9 and TRBJ2-4; D uncertain. Germline CDR1 and CDR2: SEHNR and FQNEAQ (reference sequence). Trimming removed 4 bases at V and 4 bases at J, with 11 bases between. The CDR3 is made up of 14 amino acids. The CDR3 bases are TGTGCCAGCAGCTCCACAGATTCTAAAAACATTCAGTACTTC. It specifies CASSSTDSKNIQYF.